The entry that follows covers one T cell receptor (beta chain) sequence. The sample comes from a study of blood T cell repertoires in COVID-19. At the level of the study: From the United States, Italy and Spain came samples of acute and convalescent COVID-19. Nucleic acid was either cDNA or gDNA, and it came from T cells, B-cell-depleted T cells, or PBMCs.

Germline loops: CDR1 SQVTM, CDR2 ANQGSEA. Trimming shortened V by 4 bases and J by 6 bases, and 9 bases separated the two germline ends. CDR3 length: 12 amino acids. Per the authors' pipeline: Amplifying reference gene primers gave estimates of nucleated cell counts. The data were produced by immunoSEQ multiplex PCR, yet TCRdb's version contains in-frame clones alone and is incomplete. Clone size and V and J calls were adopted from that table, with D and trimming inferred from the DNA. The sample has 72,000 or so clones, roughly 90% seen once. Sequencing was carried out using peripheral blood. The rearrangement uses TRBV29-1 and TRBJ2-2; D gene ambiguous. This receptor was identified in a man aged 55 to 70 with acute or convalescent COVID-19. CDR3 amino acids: CSVGEVAGELFF. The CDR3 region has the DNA TGCAGCGTTGGCGAAGTCGCCGGGGAGCTGTTTTTT.